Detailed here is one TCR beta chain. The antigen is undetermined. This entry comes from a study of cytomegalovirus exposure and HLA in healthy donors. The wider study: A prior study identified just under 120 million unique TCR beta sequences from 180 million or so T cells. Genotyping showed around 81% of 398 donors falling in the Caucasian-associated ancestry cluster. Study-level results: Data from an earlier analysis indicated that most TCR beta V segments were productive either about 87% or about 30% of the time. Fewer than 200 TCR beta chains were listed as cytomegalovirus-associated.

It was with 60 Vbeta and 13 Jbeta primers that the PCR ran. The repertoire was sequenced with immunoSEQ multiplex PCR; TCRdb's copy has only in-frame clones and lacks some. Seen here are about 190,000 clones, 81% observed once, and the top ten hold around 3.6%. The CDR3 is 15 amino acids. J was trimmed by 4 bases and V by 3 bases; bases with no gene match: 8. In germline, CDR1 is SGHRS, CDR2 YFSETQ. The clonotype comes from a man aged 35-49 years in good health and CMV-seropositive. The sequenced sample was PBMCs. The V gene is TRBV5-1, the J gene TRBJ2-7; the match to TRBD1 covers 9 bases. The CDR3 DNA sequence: TGCGCCAGCAGCTCTTCGGGGACAGGGCCGTACGAGCAGTACTTC. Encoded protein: CASSSSGTGPYEQYF.